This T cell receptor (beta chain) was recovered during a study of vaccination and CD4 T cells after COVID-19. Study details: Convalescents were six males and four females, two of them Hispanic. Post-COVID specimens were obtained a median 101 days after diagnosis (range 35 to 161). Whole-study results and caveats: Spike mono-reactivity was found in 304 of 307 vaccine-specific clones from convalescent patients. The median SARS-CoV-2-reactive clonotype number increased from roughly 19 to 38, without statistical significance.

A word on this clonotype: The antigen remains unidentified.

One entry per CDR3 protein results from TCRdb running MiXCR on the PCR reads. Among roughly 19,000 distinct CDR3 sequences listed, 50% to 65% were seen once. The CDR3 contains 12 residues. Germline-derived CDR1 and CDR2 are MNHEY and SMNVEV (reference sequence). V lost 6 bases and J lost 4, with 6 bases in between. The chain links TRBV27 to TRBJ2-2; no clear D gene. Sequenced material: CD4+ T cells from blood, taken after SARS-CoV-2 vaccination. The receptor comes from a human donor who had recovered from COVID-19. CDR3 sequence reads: CASSSLTGELFF. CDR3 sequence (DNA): TGTGCCAGCAGCAGCCTCACCGGGGAGCTGTTTTTT.